These 25 T cell receptor beta chains were all obtained from the same sample, sequenced in a study of blood T cell repertoires in COVID-19 (dated by TCRdb to 2020 to 2022). The protocol used for the library was the immunoSEQ multiplex PCR assay. In TCRdb, the immuneACCESS table is reduced to in-frame sequences with V and J assigned. These tables do not hold every clone; where another copy was compared, an unresolved V gene accounts for under half, and the others remain unexplained. This sample has 140,000 or so clones in its table, and roughly 85% of those were observed once. The ten largest clonotypes hold around 2.9% of the sample. The sequencing sample was made of peripheral blood. The receptor source for this set is a man in his forties or fifties with acute or convalescent COVID-19.

The chain is built from TRBV6-2 or TRBV6-3 and TRBJ1-2; D is perhaps TRBD1 (5 bases). The ends were cut back, 5 bases at V and 4 bases at J, with 14 bases in the middle. Germline loops: CDR1 MNHEY, CDR2 SVGEGT. The CDR3 extends over 14 amino acids. The CDR3 DNA reads TGTGCCAGCAGTCGAATGACAGCCCTCTATGGCTACACCTTC. It encodes CASSRMTALYGYTF.

This chain links TRBV30 with TRBJ1-4; D remains ambiguous. The CDR3 spans 13 residues. V was trimmed by 1 base and J by 8 bases, leaving 11 bases between them. The germline V gene encodes CDR1 GTSNPN and CDR2 SVGIG (reference sequence). The chain's CDR3 is CAWSEEREEKLFF. CDR3 sequence (DNA): TGTGCCTGGAGTGAGGAGAGGGAAGAAAAACTGTTTTTT.

V is TRBV19 and J is TRBJ2-1; 10 bases line up with TRBD2. Germline loops: CDR1 LNHDA, CDR2 SQIVND (reference sequence). CDR3 length equals 15 residues. With V trimmed by 3 bases and J by 4 bases, 3 bases remained unmatched. Written as DNA, the CDR3 is TGTGCCAGTAGTATTGGAGCGGGAGGGTACAATGAGCAGTTCTTC. As protein: CASSIGAGGYNEQFF.

The chain couples TRBV27 to TRBJ2-1; 10 bases map to TRBD2. Germline-derived CDR1 and CDR2 are MNHEY and SMNVEV (reference sequence). The V gene end was trimmed by 3 bases and the J gene end by 6 bases; junction bases not matched to a gene: 26. The length of the CDR3 is 22 residues. CDR3 sequence reads: CASSFRLSASGRGGFRGNEQFF. The CDR3 DNA reads as TGTGCCAGCAGTTTCCGTCTCTCGGCTAGCGGGAGAGGCGGGTTCAGGGGCAATGAGCAGTTCTTC.

The chain employs TRBV7-8 and TRBJ2-1, with 11 bases aligning to TRBD2. Germline V gene lookup returns CDR1 SGHVS and CDR2 FQNEAQ. J gave up 9 bases and V 1 base, and 11 bases lay outside the gene matches. The CDR3 covers 17 residues. The CDR3 DNA follows: TGTGCCAGCAGCTTAGACCCGGCTTTAGGACTAGCGGGTGAGCAGTTCTTC. Translation: CASSLDPALGLAGEQFF.

The chain couples TRBV5-1 to TRBJ2-3; D possibly corresponds to TRBD1 (5 bases). This CDR3 has 15 residues. The ends were cut back, 2 bases at V and 4 bases at J, with 14 bases in the middle. Looked up from germline, CDR1 is SGHRS and CDR2 is YFSETQ. The CDR3 nucleotides are TGCGCCAGCAGCTTAAGGGGATCGCGGCCAGATACGCAGTATTTT. Amino acid sequence: CASSLRGSRPDTQYF.

This chain joins TRBV18 and TRBJ2-7; 11 nucleotides line up with TRBD1. The CDR3 runs to 14 residues. Per the germline V gene, CDR1 is KGHSH and CDR2 is LQKENI. V was pared by 3 bases and J by 7 bases, with 5 bases of the junction left unmatched. CDR3 loop: CASSPGQGVGEQYF. In nucleotides, the CDR3 is TGTGCCAGCTCACCGGGACAGGGGGTAGGTGAGCAGTACTTC.

The J gene is TRBJ2-5, the V gene TRBV7-6, with D unresolved. Germline V gene sequence: CDR1 SGHVS, CDR2 FNYEAQ. V dropped 1 base and J dropped 2 bases, with 5 bases sitting between them. This CDR3 is 13 amino acids long. This CDR3 reads CASSLESQETQYF. For the CDR3, the DNA is TGTGCCAGCAGCTTAGAATCGCAAGAGACCCAGTACTTC. The whole variable domain, filled in from reference TRBV7-6 and TRBJ2-5, reads GAGVSQSPRYKVTKRGQDVALRCDPISGHVSLYWYRQALGQGPEFLTYFNYEAQQDKSGLPNDRFSAERPEGSISTLTIQRTEQRDSAMYRCASSLESQETQYFGPGTRLLVL.

V gene TRBV6-6 combines with J gene TRBJ2-2; 9 nucleotides line up with TRBD2. The CDR3 runs to 18 residues. CDR1 and CDR2 (germline): MNHNY, SVGAGI (reference sequence). With 5 bases clipped from V and 4 bases from J, the junction kept 14 bases outside the gene matches. The DNA for the CDR3 is TGTGCCAGCAGTCCTCGGGCGGGGGGGCCGTATAGCACCGGGGAGCTGTTTTTT. Protein: CASSPRAGGPYSTGELFF.

The chain links TRBV4-1 to TRBJ1-5; 7 nucleotides match TRBD1. This CDR3 has 17 amino acids. V lost 0 bases to trimming and J lost 4 bases; unmatched junction nucleotides: 9. Per germline, CDR1 MGHRA and CDR2 YSYEKL. Written as DNA, the CDR3 is TGCGCCAGCAGCCAAGATAAGCGAGGGACAGTAAATCAGCCCCAGCATTTT. It codes for CASSQDKRGTVNQPQHF.

The chain employs TRBV19 and TRBJ1-5; perhaps TRBD1 as D (5 bases). Trimming stripped 4 bases from V and 6 bases from J, with 7 bases between. This CDR3 region has 12 residues. Germline V lookup: CDR1 LNHDA, CDR2 SQIVND (reference sequence). The chain's CDR3 is CASSTGFQPQHF. The DNA of the CDR3 is TGTGCCAGTAGTACAGGGTTTCAGCCCCAGCATTTT. Full variable domain (rest looked up from reference TRBV19 and TRBJ1-5): DGGITQSPKYLFRKEGQNVTLSCEQNLNHDAMYWYRQDPGQGLRLIYYSQIVNDFQKGDIAEGYSVSREKKESFPLTVTSAQKNPTAFYLCASSTGFQPQHFGDGTRLSIL.

This clone was recorded once. The chain joins TRBV7-3 to TRBJ1-1; maybe TRBD1 (5 bases). Germline V gene lookup returns CDR1 SGHTA and CDR2 FQGTGA. The CDR3 has 16 amino acids. The V end was cut by 0 bases, the J end by 1 base, with 12 bases between. CDR3 in DNA: TGTGCCAGCAGCTTAACGGGGGAGGGGCGGAACACTGAAGCTTTCTTT. Residues: CASSLTGEGRNTEAFF.

The rearrangement links TRBV6-5 to TRBJ2-2; 7 nucleotides match TRBD2. The germline V gene encodes CDR1 MNHEY and CDR2 SVGAGI. The CDR3 spans 13 residues. V lost 6 bases and J lost 6; bases outside the gene matches: 4. In nucleotides, the CDR3 is TGTGCCAGCAGCCCCGGGGGGTCCGGGGAGCTGTTTTTT. Encoded protein: CASSPGGSGELFF.

This clone showed up just once. This rearrangement joins TRBV5-4 to TRBJ2-2; D ambiguous. Trimming cost V 3 bases and J 4 bases, with 13 bases left between them. The CDR3 consists of 15 residues. Per germline, CDR1 SGHNT and CDR2 YYREEE (reference sequence). For the CDR3, the DNA is TGTGCCAGCAGCTCGTCCTTTACGGGCACCGGGGAGCTGTTTTTT. Protein: CASSSSFTGTGELFF.

This rearrangement joins TRBV2 to TRBJ1-2; TRBD1 matches 8 bases. In germline, CDR1 is SNHLY, CDR2 FYNNEI. With V trimmed by 11 bases and J by 6 bases, 5 bases remained unmatched. This CDR3 comprises 11 residues. The CDR3 region has the DNA TGTGCCGTCGACAGGGGCGATGGCTACACCTTC. This codes for CAVDRGDGYTF. Using reference TRBV2 and TRBJ1-2 for the parts outside the CDR3, the full variable domain is EPEVTQTPSHQVTQMGQEVILRCVPISNHLYFYWYRQILGQKVEFLVSFYNNEISEKSEIFDDQFSVERPDGSNFTLKIRSTKLEDSAMYFCAVDRGDGYTFGSGTRLTVV.

The J gene is TRBJ1-2, the V gene TRBV5-1, with D maybe TRBD1 (5 bases). The CDR3 has 15 residues. Per the germline V gene, CDR1 is SGHRS and CDR2 is YFSETQ. The V gene lost 4 bases and the J gene lost 0 bases, with 13 bases spanning the gap. CDR3: CASSTGQGPNYGYTF. The CDR3 nucleotides are TGCGCCAGCAGCACAGGACAAGGTCCTAACTATGGCTACACCTTC.

The CDR3, as DNA: TGTGCCAGCAGCCAGCGGGACTCCCCCTACGAGCAGTACTTC. It encodes CASSQRDSPYEQYF. The J gene is TRBJ2-7, the V gene TRBV3-1 (or the pseudogene TRBV3-2); a possible D gene is TRBD2 (6 bases). Trimming pared 3 bases from V and 2 bases from J, leaving 11 bases between. Germline V gene sequence: CDR1 LGHDT, CDR2 YNNKEL (reference sequence). The CDR3 has 14 residues.

The V and J genes are TRBV5-4 and TRBJ2-3, with 15 positions matching TRBD2. Germline lookup yields CDR1 SGHNT and CDR2 YYREEE (reference sequence). J was trimmed by 4 bases and V by 2 bases; bases with no gene match: 2. The CDR3 covers 16 residues. This chain's CDR3 is CASSLRTSGRADTQYF. DNA for the CDR3: TGTGCCAGCAGCTTACGGACTAGCGGGAGGGCAGATACGCAGTATTTT.

DNA for the CDR3: TGTGCCAGCAGCGTAGGCGCGGGGCAGGGTGAAAAACTGTTTTTT. This gives the protein CASSVGAGQGEKLFF. The chain has TRBV9 and TRBJ1-4, with D possibly matching TRBD1 (5 bases). The CDR3 loop spans 15 amino acids. Per the germline V gene, CDR1 is SGDLS and CDR2 is YYNGEE. Trimming removed 0 bases from V and 7 bases from J, with 13 bases in between. The variable domain in full, completed from reference TRBV9 and TRBJ1-4, reads DSGVTQTPKHLITATGQRVTLRCSPRSGDLSVYWYQQSLDQGLQFLIQYYNGEERAKGNILERFSAQQFPDLHSELNLSSLELGDSALYFCASSVGAGQGEKLFFGSGTQLSVL.

The genes are TRBV7-6 and TRBJ2-7; the match to TRBD2 covers 8 bases. V shed 5 bases and J 2 bases; nucleotides not matched to a gene: 5. CDR3 length equals 14 residues. Germline values: CDR1 SGHVS, CDR2 FNYEAQ. This CDR3 reads CASSLGGLAYEQYF. The CDR3 DNA reads as TGTGCCAGCAGCCTAGGGGGACTAGCCTACGAGCAGTACTTC. The full variable domain, its missing parts supplied by reference TRBV7-6 and TRBJ2-7, is GAGVSQSPRYKVTKRGQDVALRCDPISGHVSLYWYRQALGQGPEFLTYFNYEAQQDKSGLPNDRFSAERPEGSISTLTIQRTEQRDSAMYRCASSLGGLAYEQYFGPGTRLTVT.

The genes are TRBV19 and TRBJ2-2, with 7 bases identical to TRBD2. CDR3 length: 15 residues. Unmatched junction bases numbered 2, after V lost 4 bases and J lost 0 bases. The germline gives CDR1 LNHDA, CDR2 SQIVND (reference sequence). The CDR3 loop reads CASSKSGANTGELFF. The CDR3 DNA follows: TGTGCCAGTAGTAAGAGCGGGGCGAACACCGGGGAGCTGTTTTTT.

This sequence joins TRBV6-6 and TRBJ1-4; 7 bases fit TRBD1. The junction had 11 bases not matched to a gene; V was cut back by 7 bases and J by 9 bases. The CDR3 is made up of 14 amino acids. Germline-derived CDR1 and CDR2 are MNHNY and SVGAGI (reference sequence). The CDR3 sequence: CASTDRQGEKKLFF. For the CDR3, the DNA is TGTGCCAGCACCGACAGACAGGGAGAGAAAAAACTGTTTTTT.

The chain employs TRBV14 and TRBJ2-3; 11 bases map to TRBD2. Germline CDR1 is SGHDN and CDR2 is FVKESK. After removal of 2 bases from V and 3 bases from J, the junction contained 4 bases not matched to a gene. The CDR3 length is 16 residues. This chain's CDR3 is CASSQPLAGGTDTQYF. As DNA, the CDR3 is TGTGCCAGCAGCCAACCGCTAGCGGGGGGAACAGATACGCAGTATTTT.

The chain couples TRBV29-1 to TRBJ1-2, with D possibly being TRBD1 (6 bases). The germline V gene encodes CDR1 SQVTM and CDR2 ANQGSEA. The length of the CDR3 is 12 residues. V shed 5 bases and J shed 8 bases, with 15 bases lying between them. This chain's CDR3 is CSVTEQGEGYTF. In DNA, the CDR3 is TGCAGCGTTACCGAACAGGGAGAAGGCTACACCTTC.

The V gene is TRBV9, the J gene TRBJ2-3; tentative D call: TRBD1 (5 bases). The length of the CDR3 is 16 residues. Germline V gene lookup returns CDR1 SGDLS and CDR2 YYNGEE. The V end lost 0 bases, the J end lost 3 bases, and 14 bases lay between the germline ends. CDR3 sequence: CASSVVGQGLTDTQYF. The CDR3, as DNA: TGTGCCAGCAGCGTAGTCGGTCAGGGCTTAACAGATACGCAGTATTTT.